Sequencing of this T cell receptor beta chain was carried out in a study of blood T cell repertoires in COVID-19. Study context: The study drew acute and convalescent COVID-19 samples from the United States, Italy and Spain. The analysed material was cDNA or gDNA that came from T cells, B-cell-depleted T cells, or PBMCs.

In the original analysis: Using reference gene primer amplification, nucleated cell counts were estimated. Produced via immunoSEQ multiplex PCR; TCRdb's table is partial and in-frame only. The V and J calls and clone size are taken from that table; D and trimming were inferred from the DNA. Among some 30,000 clones, over 85% were seen once, and the ten largest hold around 8.4%. CDR1 and CDR2 (germline): SGHVS, FQNEAQ. This CDR3 has 18 amino acids. V lost 5 bases and J 9 bases, leaving 26 bases between the germline ends. This chain joins TRBV7-8 and TRBJ1-6; D possibly corresponds to TRBD1 (5 bases). The receptor was derived from a man aged 70 or older with active or convalescent COVID-19. The sample taken for sequencing was peripheral blood. The DNA for the CDR3 is TGTGCCAGCAGCCTCCTACCGGAGGGCTCACTCGGGGGTTCACCCCTCCACTTT. Protein sequence: CASSLLPEGSLGGSPLHF.